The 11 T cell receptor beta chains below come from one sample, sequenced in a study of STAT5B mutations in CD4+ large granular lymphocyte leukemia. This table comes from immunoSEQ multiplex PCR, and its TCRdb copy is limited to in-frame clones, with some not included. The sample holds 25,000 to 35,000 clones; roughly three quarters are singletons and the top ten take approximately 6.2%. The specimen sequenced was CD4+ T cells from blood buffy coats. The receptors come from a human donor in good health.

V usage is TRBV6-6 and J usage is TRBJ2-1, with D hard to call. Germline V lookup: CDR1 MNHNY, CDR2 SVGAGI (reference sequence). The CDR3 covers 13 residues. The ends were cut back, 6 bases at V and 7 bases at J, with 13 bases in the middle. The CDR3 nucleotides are TGTGCCAGCAGGTTACGGGCAGATAATGAGCAGTTCTTC. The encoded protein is CASRLRADNEQFF.

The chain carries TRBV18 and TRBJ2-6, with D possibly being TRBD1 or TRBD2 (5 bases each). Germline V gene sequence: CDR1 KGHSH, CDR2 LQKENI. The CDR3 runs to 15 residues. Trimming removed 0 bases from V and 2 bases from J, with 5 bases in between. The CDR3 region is CASSPPGAGANVLTF. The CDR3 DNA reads TGTGCCAGCTCACCACCGGGGGCTGGGGCCAACGTCCTGACTTTC.

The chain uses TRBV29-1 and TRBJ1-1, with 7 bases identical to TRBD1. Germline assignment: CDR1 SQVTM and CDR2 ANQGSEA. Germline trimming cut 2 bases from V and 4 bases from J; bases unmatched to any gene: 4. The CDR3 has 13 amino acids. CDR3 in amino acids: CSVEYRGVTEAFF. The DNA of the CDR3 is TGCAGCGTTGAATACAGGGGCGTCACTGAAGCTTTCTTT.

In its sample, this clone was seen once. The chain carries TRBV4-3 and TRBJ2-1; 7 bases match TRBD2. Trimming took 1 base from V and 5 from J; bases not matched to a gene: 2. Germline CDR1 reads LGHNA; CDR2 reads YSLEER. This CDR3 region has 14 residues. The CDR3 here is CASSQAGRDNEQFF. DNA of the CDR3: TGCGCCAGCAGCCAAGCAGGGAGGGACAATGAGCAGTTCTTC.

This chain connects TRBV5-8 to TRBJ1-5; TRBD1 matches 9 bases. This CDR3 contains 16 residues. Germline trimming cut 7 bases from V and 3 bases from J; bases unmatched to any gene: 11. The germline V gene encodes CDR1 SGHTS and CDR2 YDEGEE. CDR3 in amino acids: CASSRTGAHFNQPQHF. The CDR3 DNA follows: TGTGCCAGCTCGAGGACAGGGGCCCACTTCAATCAGCCCCAGCATTTT.

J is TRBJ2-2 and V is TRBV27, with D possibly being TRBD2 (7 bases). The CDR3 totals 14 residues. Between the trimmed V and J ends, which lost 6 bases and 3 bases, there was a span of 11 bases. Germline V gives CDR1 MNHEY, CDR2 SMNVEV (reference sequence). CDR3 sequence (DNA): TGTGCCAGCAGAGGGGGGGCGTACACCGGGGAGCTGTTTTTT. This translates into CASRGGAYTGELFF.

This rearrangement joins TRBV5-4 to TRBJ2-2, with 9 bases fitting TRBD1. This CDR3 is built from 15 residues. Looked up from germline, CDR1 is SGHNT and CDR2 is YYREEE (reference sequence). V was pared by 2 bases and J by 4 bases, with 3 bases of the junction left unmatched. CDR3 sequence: CASSFRQGGTGELFF. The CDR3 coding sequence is TGTGCCAGCAGCTTTCGACAGGGGGGCACCGGGGAGCTGTTTTTT.

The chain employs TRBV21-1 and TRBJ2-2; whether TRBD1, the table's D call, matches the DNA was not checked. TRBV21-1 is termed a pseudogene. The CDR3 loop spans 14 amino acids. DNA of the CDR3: TGTGCCAGCACCCCCCGGTGGGCTGCCGGGGAGCTGTTTTTT. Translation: CASTPRWAAGELFF.

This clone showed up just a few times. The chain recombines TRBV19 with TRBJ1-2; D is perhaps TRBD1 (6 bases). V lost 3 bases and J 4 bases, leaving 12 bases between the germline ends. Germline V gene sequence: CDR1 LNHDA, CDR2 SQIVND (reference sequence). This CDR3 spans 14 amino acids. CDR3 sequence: CASSILTGFYGYTF. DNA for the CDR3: TGTGCCAGTAGTATCCTGACAGGTTTCTATGGCTACACCTTC.

For the CDR3, the DNA is TGTGCCAGCAGCTTAGGTGGTAGCGGCTACAATGAGCAGTTCTTC. It yields the protein CASSLGGSGYNEQFF. The chain has TRBV11-2 and TRBJ2-1; the D gene is possibly TRBD2 (6 bases). The CDR3 runs 15 residues. V lost 1 base and J 3 bases, leaving 10 bases between the germline ends. Germline CDR1 and CDR2: SGHAT and FQNNGV.

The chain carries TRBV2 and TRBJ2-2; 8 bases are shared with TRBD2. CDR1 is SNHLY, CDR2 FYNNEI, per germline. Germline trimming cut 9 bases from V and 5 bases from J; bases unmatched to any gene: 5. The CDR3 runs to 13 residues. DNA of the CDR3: TGTGCCAGTGGACTAGCTTTTACCGGGGAGCTGTTTTTT. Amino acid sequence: CASGLAFTGELFF.